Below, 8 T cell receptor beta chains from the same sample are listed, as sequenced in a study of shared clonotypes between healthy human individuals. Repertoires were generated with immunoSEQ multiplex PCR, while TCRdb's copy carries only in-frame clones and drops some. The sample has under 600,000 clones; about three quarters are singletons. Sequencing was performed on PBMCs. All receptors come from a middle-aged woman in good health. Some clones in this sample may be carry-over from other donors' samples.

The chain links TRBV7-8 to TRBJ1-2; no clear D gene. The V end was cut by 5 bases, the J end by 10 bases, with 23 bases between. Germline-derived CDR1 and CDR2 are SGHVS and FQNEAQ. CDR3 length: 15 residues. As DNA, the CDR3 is TGTGCCAGCAGCCAACCTGGTAGGCCTAAGGATGTCTACACCTTC. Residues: CASSQPGRPKDVYTF.

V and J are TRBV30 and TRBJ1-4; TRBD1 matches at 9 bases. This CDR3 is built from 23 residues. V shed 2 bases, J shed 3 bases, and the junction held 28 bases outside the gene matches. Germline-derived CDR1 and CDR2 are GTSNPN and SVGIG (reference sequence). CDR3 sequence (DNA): TGTGCCTGGAGTTATTCCCGGTGGACAGGGGTTTTGGAGTATACGGTAGCTAATGAAAAACTGTTTTTT. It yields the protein CAWSYSRWTGVLEYTVANEKLFF.

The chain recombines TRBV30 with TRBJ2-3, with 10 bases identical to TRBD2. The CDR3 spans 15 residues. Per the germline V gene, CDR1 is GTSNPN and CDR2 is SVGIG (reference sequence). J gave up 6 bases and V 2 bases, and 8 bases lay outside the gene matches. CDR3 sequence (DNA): TGTGCCTGGAGTATCAGCGGGAGGGCGTGGGATACGCAGTATTTT. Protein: CAWSISGRAWDTQYF.

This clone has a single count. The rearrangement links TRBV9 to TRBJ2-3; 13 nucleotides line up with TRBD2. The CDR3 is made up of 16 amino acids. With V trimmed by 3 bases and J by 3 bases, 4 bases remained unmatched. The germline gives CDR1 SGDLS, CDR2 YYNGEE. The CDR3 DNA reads TGTGCCAGCAGCGCCCTGGGACTAGCGGGAACAGATACGCAGTATTTT. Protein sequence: CASSALGLAGTDTQYF.

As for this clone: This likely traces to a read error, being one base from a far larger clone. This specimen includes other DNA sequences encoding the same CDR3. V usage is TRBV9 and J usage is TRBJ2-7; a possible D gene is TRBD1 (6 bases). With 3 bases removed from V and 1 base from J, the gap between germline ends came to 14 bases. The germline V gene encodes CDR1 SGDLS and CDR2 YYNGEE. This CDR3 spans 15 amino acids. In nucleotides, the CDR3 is TGTGCCAGCAGCGAGGGGCAGGGGTGGTCCTACGAGCAGTACTTC. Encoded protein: CASSEGQGWSYEQYF.

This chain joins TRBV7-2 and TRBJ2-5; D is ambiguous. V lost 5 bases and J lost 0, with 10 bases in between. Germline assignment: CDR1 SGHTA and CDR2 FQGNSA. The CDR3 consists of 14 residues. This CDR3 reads CASSPSGYQETQYF. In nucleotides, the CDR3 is TGTGCCAGCAGCCCTTCGGGTTACCAAGAGACCCAGTACTTC.

DNA of the CDR3: TGTGCCAGTAGTACCCTACGGGAAAAGGACACTGAAGCTTTCTTT. It specifies CASSTLREKDTEAFF. This sequence joins TRBV19 and TRBJ1-1; D not certain. The germline CDR1 and CDR2 sequences are LNHDA and SQIVND (reference sequence). Trimming removed 4 bases from V and 3 bases from J, with 15 bases in between. CDR3 length: 15 residues.

The CDR3 reads CASSAGGGLEQYF. CDR3 nucleotides: TGTGCCAGCAGCGCAGGGGGGGGTCTCGAGCAGTACTTC. The chain combines TRBV2 with TRBJ2-7; D assignment may be TRBD1 or TRBD2 (7 bases each). CDR1 is SNHLY, CDR2 FYNNEI, per germline. This CDR3 region has 13 residues. Trimming removed 6 bases at V and 6 bases at J, with 15 bases between.